This paragraph covers one TCR beta chain sequence. Its antigen remains undetermined. No much larger clonotype is one base removed from it; base qualities were not supplied. The source of the sample is a study of cytotoxic CD8 clonotypes in ibrutinib-treated CLL (dated by TCRdb to 2020 to 2023). General notes on the study: The cohort was composed of about a dozen relapsed/refractory and around 15 treatment-naive patients; IGHV unmutated status was identified in 17 patients. Responses were partial in 24 patients and complete in 2; after median around 65 months follow-up, about 14 stayed in remission and 12 progressed. Response samples were taken after a median of approximately a year on treatment, ranging from about 6 to 40 months. On average, each sample had some 260,000 productive templates and around 100,000 productive rearrangements. Longitudinal samples were obtainable from about 30% of the 86 participants in the trial. Cryopreserved peripheral blood mononuclear cells were collected before treatment, at response, and at either disease progression or sustained remission. Patients were still on ibrutinib when every remission and progressive disease sample was collected. Summary of the overall study and its limitations: Public clonotypes were found to be uncommon and were observed to contract or remain stable during treatment; the increase in clonality was shown to reflect expansion of private clonotypes at ibrutinib response. Baseline clonality exceeded that of age-matched healthy donors and correlated strongly with circulating CD8+ T-cell counts. Clonality increased at ibrutinib response, stayed stable in sustained remission, and fell back toward baseline at progression. Sustained-remission and progressing patients did not have matched sampling times, and lymph node repertoires were not examined.

On a MiSeq, deep resolution sequencing aimed for a depth between 1 in 1 million and 1 in 200,000 T cells, with each clonotype covered 10x on average. The immunoSEQ hsTCRB Kit was used to generate the TCR beta libraries. Turning to the authors' computational methods: Data were analyzed with ImmunoSEQ Data Assistant and ImmunoSEQ Analyzer, with V, D and J genes assigned per IMGT definitions. Clonality, with values ranging from 0 to 1, was calculated as one minus the normalized Shannon entropy of productive rearrangement frequencies. Only overrepresented clonotypes making up at least 0.05% of the repertoire of each patient were included in the public clonotype analysis. Around 13 age-matched healthy donor repertoires from immuneACCESS were used as controls for clonality. What TCRdb holds here is the immuneACCESS table cut down to in-frame rearrangements. Part of the clones is not present; checked against another copy, under half of the missing clones reflect an unresolved V gene, and the others are unexplained. V and J calls and clone size are as listed in that table; D and trimming were resolved from the DNA. The sample table contains 150,000 to 250,000 clones; only one count was recorded for over 60% of them. The top ten hold 13% of the sample.

The time point label, as the study defines it: approximately 25 months on ibrutinib. Approximately 2 micrograms of genomic DNA were extracted from cryopreserved PBMCs for TCR beta library preparation. High-throughput TCR beta sequencing was performed on longitudinal blood samples from CLL patients receiving ibrutinib monotherapy. The patients were enrolled in a single-center, open-label phase 2 trial of ibrutinib monotherapy. This receptor was identified in a human donor with chronic lymphocytic leukemia. This sample comprised PBMCs, obtained after 24 months of ibrutinib treatment.

The CDR3 protein is CASSQDTERGKNIQYF. In nucleotide form, the sequence is TGTGCCAGCAGCCAAGATACGGAGAGGGGCAAAAACATTCAGTACTTC. The chain employs TRBV4-2 and TRBJ2-4, with the D call perhaps TRBD1 or TRBD2, as 5 bases match in each case. Trimming at the junction amounts to 0 bases on V and 3 bases on J, and the germline ends lie 12 bases apart. The germline V gene sets CDR1 to LGHNA and CDR2 to YNFKEQ. Reading from cysteine to phenylalanine, the CDR3 counts 16 amino acids. Only the CDR3 portion is preserved as DNA: 48 bases, with reading frame beginning at the first base.